This TCR beta chain was captured by sequencing in a study of blood T cells in healthy people across ages. For the second PCR, which ran for about 6 to 11 cycles, a sample-barcoded 5' primer and a J-beta primer mix were used. MiXCR, run by TCRdb on the 5' RACE reads, gives a single entry per CDR3 protein. Of about 1.6 million distinct CDR3 sequences in the sample, roughly 32% were seen once. Caucasian, healthy and from Russia, the donors were aged between about 6 and 90. Germline V gene data show CDR1 as SGDLS and CDR2 as YYNGEE. V lost 4 bases and J lost 1, with 12 bases in between. The CDR3 has 15 amino acids.

The sequence was obtained from a woman in her twenties or thirties in good health. Material: blood. This chain links TRBV9 with TRBJ1-3, with unresolved D. The CDR3 DNA is TGTGCCAGCAGCCCGACGTGGGGATCTGGAAACACCATATATTTT. Translated: CASSPTWGSGNTIYF. Looking up the rest from reference TRBV9 and TRBJ1-3 gives the full variable domain: DSGVTQTPKHLITATGQRVTLRCSPRSGDLSVYWYQQSLDQGLQFLIQYYNGEERAKGNILERFSAQQFPDLHSELNLSSLELGDSALYFCASSPTWGSGNTIYFGEGSWLTVV.